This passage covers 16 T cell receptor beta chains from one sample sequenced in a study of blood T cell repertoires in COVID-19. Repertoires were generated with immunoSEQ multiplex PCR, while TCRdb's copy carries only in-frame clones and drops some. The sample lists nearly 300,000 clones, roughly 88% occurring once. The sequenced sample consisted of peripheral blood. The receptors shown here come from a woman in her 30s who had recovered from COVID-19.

The CDR3 nucleotides read TGTGCCAGCAGCTCCAGGGGAAACACCATATATTTT. Translation gives CASSSRGNTIYF. This chain links TRBV13 with TRBJ1-3; no clear D gene. The CDR3 length is 12 residues. The V gene's germline CDR1 is PRHDT and CDR2 FYEKMQ (reference sequence). V gave up 4 bases and J gave up 4 bases, with 5 bases separating them.

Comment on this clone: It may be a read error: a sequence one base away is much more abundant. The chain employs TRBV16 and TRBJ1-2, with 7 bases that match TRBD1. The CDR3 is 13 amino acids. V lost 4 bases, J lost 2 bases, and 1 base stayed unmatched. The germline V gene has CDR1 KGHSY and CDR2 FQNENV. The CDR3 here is CASSRGQNYGYTF. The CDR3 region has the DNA TGTGCCAGCAGCCGGGGACAGAACTATGGCTACACCTTC.

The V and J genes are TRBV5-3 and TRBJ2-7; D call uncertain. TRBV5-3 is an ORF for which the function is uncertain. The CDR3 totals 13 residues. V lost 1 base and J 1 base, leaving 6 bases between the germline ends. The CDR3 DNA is TGTGCCAGAAGCTTGCCCCCTTCCTACGAGCAGTACTTC. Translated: CARSLPPSYEQYF.

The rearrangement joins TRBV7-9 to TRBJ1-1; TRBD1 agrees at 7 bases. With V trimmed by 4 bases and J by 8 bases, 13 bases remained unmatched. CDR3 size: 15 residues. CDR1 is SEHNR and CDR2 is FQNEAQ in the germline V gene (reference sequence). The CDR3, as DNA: TGTGCCAGCAGCTCAGCGGAAGGGGGCCGCGCCGAAGCTTTCTTT. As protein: CASSSAEGGRAEAFF.

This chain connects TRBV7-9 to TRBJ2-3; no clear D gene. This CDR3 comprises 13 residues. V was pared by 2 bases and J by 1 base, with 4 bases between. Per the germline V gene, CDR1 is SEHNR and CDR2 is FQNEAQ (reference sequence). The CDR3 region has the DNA TGTGCCAGCAGCTTACCAGGCACAGATACGCAGTATTTT. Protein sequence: CASSLPGTDTQYF. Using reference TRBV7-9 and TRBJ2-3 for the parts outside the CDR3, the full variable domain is DTGVSQNPRHKITKRGQNVTFRCDPISEHNRLYWYRQTLGQGPEFLTYFQNEAQLEKSRLLSDRFSAERPKGSFSTLEIQRTEQGDSAMYLCASSLPGTDTQYFGPGTRLTVL.

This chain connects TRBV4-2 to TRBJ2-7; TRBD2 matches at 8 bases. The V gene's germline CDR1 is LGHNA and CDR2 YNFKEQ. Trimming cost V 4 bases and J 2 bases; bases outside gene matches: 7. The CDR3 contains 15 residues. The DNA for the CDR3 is TGTGCCAGCAGCCGAAATCGGGGGGGAACCTACGAGCAGTACTTC. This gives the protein CASSRNRGGTYEQYF.

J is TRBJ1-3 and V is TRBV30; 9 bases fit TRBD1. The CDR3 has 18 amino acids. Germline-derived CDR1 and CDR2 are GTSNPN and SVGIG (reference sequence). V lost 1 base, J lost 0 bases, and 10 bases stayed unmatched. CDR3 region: CAWSGGTGRLLSGNTIYF. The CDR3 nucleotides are TGTGCCTGGAGTGGGGGGACAGGGAGACTTCTCTCTGGAAACACCATATATTTT.

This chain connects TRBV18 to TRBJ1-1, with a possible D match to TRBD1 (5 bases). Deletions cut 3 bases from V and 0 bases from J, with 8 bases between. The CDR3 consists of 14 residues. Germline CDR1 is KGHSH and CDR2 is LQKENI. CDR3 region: CASSPAGMNTEAFF. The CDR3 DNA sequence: TGTGCCAGCTCACCCGCAGGGATGAACACTGAAGCTTTCTTT.

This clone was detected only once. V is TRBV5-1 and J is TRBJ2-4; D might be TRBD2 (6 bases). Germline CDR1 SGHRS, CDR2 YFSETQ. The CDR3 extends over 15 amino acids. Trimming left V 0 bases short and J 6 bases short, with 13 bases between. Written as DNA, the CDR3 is TGCGCCAGCAGCTTGGCCGGGGGTCCGGGAAACATTCAGTACTTC. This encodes CASSLAGGPGNIQYF. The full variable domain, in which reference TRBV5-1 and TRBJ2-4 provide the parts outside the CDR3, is KAGVTQTPRYLIKTRGQQVTLSCSPISGHRSVSWYQQTPGQGLQFLFEYFSETQRNKGNFPGRFSGRQFSNSRSEMNVSTLELGDSALYLCASSLAGGPGNIQYFGAGTRLSVL.

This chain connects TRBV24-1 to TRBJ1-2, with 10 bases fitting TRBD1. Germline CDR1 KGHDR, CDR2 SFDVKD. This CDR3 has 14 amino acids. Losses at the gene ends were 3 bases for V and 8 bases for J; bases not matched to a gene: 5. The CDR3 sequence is CATSDAGQGVGYTF. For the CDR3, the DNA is TGTGCCACCAGTGATGCCGGACAGGGGGTGGGCTACACCTTC.

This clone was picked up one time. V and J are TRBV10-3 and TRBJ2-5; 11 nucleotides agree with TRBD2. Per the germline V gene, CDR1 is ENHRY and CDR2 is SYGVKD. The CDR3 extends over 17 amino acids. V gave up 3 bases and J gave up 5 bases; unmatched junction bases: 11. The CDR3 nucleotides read TGTGCCATCAGTGATTCGTTAGCGGGGGGGCCTGGGGAGACCCAGTACTTC. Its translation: CAISDSLAGGPGETQYF.

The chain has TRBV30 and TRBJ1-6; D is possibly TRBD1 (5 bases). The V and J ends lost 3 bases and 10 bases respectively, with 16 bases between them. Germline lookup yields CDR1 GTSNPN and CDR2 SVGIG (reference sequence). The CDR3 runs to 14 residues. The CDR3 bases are TGTGCCTGGAGCGCTGGGGCAGGGTGGTCACCCCTCCACTTT. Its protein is CAWSAGAGWSPLHF.

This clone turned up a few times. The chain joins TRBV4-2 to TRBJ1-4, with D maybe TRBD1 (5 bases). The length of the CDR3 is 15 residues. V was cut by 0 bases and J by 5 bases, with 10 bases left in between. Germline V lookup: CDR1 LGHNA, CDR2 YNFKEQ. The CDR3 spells CASSQDIYRNEKLFF. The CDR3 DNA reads TGTGCCAGCAGCCAAGATATTTACAGGAATGAAAAACTGTTTTTT.

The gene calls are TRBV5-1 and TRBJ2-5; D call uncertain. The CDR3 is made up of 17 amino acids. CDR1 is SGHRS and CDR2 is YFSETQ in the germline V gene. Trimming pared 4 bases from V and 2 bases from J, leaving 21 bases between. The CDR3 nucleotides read TGCGCCAGCAGCCGCGGTGATCGACCACTATCTCAAGAGACCCAGTACTTC. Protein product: CASSRGDRPLSQETQYF.

The CDR3 reads CASSPTGTTWGETQYF. The CDR3 nucleotides read TGTGCCAGCAGTCCCACCGGGACTACCTGGGGAGAGACCCAGTACTTC. The chain recombines TRBV9 with TRBJ2-5, with 7 bases fitting TRBD2. CDR1 and CDR2 (germline): SGDLS, YYNGEE. V trimming: 5 bases; J trimming: 4 bases; junction bases outside the gene matches: 14. CDR3 length equals 16 residues. Filled out from reference TRBV9 and TRBJ2-5, the complete variable domain reads DSGVTQTPKHLITATGQRVTLRCSPRSGDLSVYWYQQSLDQGLQFLIQYYNGEERAKGNILERFSAQQFPDLHSELNLSSLELGDSALYFCASSPTGTTWGETQYFGPGTRLLVL.

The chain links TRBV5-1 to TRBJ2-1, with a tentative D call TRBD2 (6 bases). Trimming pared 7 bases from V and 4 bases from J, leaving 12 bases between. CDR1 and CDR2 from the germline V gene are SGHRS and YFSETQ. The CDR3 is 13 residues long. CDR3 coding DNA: TGCGCCAGCGGCCAGGGACTTTACAATGAGCAGTTCTTC. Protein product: CASGQGLYNEQFF.